These 5 T cell receptor beta chains share one sample of origin, sequenced in a study of beta chain features in type 1 diabetes. The study, taken as a whole, reports: TCRB CDR3s from Type 1 diabetes patients were moderately but significantly shorter in all four CD4+ subsets.

Isolated RNA was reverse transcribed in full, so expressed TCRB transcripts were sequenced. Here immunoSEQ multiplex PCR was the method, and the copy in TCRdb shows in-frame clones only, minus some. The sample lists hundreds of thousands of clones, roughly a tenth occurring once. For these TCRs, the target antigens are not known. Sequencing used naive CD4+ T cells from blood. The source is a man younger than 40 with type 1 diabetes.

This chain joins TRBV27 and TRBJ1-1; TRBD1 matches at 7 bases. CDR3 length equals 13 residues. Germline trimming cut 10 bases from V and 0 bases from J; bases unmatched to any gene: 5. Looked up from germline, CDR1 is MNHEY and CDR2 is SMNVEV (reference sequence). Here the CDR3 reads CATRDSMNTEAFF. The CDR3 nucleotides read TGTGCCACCCGGGACAGTATGAACACTGAAGCTTTCTTT.

This clone was seen only a few times. This rearrangement joins TRBV7-2 to TRBJ2-3, with D perhaps TRBD1 (6 bases). Trimming shortened V by 5 bases and J by 0 bases, and 12 bases separated the two germline ends. This CDR3 contains 15 residues. Germline CDR1 is SGHTA and CDR2 is FQGNSA. The CDR3 DNA follows: TGTGCCAGCAGCCGGAACAGGGCTAGCACAGATACGCAGTATTTT. It is translated as CASSRNRASTDTQYF.

The V call is TRBV7-2, the J call TRBJ2-7; perhaps TRBD1 as D (6 bases). The CDR3 loop spans 14 amino acids. V lost 6 bases to trimming and J lost 5 bases, with 17 bases between them. From germline, CDR1 is SGHTA and CDR2 FQGNSA. The CDR3 DNA reads TGTGCCAGCAGAACAGGGTACCAGACGCACGAGCAGTACTTC. This codes for CASRTGYQTHEQYF.

The chain carries TRBV7-8 and TRBJ2-1; no firm D call. The CDR3 totals 14 residues. The V gene lost 5 bases and the J gene lost 4 bases, with 12 bases spanning the gap. CDR1 and CDR2 (germline): SGHVS, FQNEAQ. CDR3 protein: CASSLNSHYNEQFF. CDR3 nucleotides: TGTGCCAGCAGCCTTAATAGCCATTACAATGAGCAGTTCTTC.

The CDR3 DNA is TGCAGCGTCCGGGCCCAAGGACAGGGGATCCTCGAGCAGTACTTC. Translating gives CSVRAQGQGILEQYF. The chain recombines TRBV29-1 with TRBJ2-5, with 9 bases matching TRBD1. The assigned J gene may be wrong: the sequence end matches TRBJ2-7 better. The CDR3 runs to 15 residues. Germline CDR1 reads SQVTM; CDR2 reads ANQGSEA.